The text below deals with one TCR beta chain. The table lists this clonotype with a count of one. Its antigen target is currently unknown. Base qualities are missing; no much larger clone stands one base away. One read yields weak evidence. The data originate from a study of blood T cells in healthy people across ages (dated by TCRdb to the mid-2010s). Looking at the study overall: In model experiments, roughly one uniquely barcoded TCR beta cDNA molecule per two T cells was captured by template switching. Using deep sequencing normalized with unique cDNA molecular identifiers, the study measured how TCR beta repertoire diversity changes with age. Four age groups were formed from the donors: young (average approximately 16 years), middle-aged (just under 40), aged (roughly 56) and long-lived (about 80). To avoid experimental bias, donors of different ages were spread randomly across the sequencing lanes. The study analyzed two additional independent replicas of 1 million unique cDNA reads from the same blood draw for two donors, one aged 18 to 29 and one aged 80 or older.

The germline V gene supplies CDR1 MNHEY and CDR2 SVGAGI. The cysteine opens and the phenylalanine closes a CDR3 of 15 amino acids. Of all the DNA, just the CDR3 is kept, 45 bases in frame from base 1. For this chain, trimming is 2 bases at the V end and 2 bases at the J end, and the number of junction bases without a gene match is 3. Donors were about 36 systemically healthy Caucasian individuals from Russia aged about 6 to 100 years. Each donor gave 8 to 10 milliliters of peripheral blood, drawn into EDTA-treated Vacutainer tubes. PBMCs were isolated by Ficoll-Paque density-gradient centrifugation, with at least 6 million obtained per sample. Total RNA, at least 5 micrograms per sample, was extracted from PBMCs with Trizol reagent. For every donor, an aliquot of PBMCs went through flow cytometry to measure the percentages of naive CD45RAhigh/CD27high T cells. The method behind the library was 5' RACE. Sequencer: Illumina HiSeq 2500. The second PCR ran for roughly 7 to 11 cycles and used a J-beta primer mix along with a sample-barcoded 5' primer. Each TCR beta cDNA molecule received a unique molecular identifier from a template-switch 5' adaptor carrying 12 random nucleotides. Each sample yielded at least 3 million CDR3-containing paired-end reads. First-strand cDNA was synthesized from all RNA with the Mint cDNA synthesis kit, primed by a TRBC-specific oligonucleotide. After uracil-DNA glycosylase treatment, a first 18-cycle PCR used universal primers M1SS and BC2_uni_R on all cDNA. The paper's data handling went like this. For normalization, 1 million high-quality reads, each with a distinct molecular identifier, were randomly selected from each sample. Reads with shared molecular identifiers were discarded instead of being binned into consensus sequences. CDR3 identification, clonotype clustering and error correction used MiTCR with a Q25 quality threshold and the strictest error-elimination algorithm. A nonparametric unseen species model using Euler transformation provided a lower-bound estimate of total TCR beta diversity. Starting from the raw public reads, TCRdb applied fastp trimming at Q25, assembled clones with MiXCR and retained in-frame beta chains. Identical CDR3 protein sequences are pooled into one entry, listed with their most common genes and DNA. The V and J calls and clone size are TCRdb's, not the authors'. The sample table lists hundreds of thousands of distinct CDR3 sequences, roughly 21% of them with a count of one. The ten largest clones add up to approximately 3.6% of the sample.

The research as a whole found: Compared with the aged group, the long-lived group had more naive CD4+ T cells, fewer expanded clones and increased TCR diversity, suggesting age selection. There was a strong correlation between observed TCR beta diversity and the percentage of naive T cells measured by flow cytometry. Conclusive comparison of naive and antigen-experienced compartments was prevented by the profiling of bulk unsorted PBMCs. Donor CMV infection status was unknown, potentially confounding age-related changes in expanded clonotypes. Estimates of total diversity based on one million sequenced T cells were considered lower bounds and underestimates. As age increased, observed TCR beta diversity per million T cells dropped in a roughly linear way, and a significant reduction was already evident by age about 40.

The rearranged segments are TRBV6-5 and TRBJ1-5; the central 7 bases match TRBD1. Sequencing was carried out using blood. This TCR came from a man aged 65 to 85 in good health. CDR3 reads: CASSYDGTGNQPQHF. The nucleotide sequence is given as TGTGCCAGCAGTTACGACGGGACAGGCAATCAGCCCCAGCATTTT.